This passage covers 17 T cell receptor beta chains from one sample sequenced in a study of T cell responses to AZD1222 COVID-19 vaccine. Clones were sequenced by immunoSEQ multiplex PCR, and TCRdb holds only the in-frame ones, with some missing. The table has approximately 140,000 clones, 92% seen once. The sample in question was peripheral blood, obtained 28 days after the second AZD1222 dose. The receptors come from an adult who received the AZD1222 COVID-19 vaccine.

The chain couples TRBV4-1 to TRBJ2-3, with 14 bases matching TRBD2. This CDR3 has 17 amino acids. J gave up 6 bases and V 5 bases, and 10 bases lay outside the gene matches. Per germline, CDR1 MGHRA and CDR2 YSYEKL. The DNA for the CDR3 is TGCGCCAGCAGCTTTACCGGGACTAGCGGGAGATCGGATACGCAGTATTTT. It encodes CASSFTGTSGRSDTQYF.

This chain joins TRBV6-2 or TRBV6-3 and TRBJ1-5; D remains unclear. Trimming took off 0 bases at V and 7 bases at J, with 13 bases between the two ends. This CDR3 is built from 15 residues. Germline V gives CDR1 MNHEY, CDR2 SVGEGT. This chain's CDR3 is CASSYSNGYGQPQHF. The CDR3 DNA is TGTGCCAGCAGTTACTCCAATGGGTATGGCCAGCCCCAGCATTTT.

The chain couples TRBV27 to TRBJ1-5; 7 positions agree with TRBD1. J lost 1 base, V lost 6 bases, and 9 bases had no gene match. Germline assignment: CDR1 MNHEY and CDR2 SMNVEV (reference sequence). The CDR3 sequence is 16 residues long. The CDR3 spells CASRAAGTESNQPQHF. The DNA of the CDR3 is TGTGCCAGCAGAGCCGCTGGGACAGAGAGCAATCAGCCCCAGCATTTT.

The chain couples TRBV5-4 to TRBJ1-1; D gene unclear. The CDR3 totals 14 residues. Deletions cut 4 bases from V and 2 bases from J, with 12 bases between. Per the germline V gene, CDR1 is SGHNT and CDR2 is YYREEE (reference sequence). CDR3 DNA sequence: TGTGCCAGCAGCCCTAGGGCAGGAAACACTGAAGCTTTCTTT. It yields the protein CASSPRAGNTEAFF.

The chain employs TRBV7-8 and TRBJ1-2; a possible D gene is TRBD1 (5 bases). V lost 0 bases to trimming and J lost 8 bases, with 10 bases between them. The germline V gene encodes CDR1 SGHVS and CDR2 FQNEAQ. This CDR3 comprises 13 residues. CDR3 in amino acids: CASSLARAGGYTF. The CDR3 nucleotides read TGTGCCAGCAGCTTAGCCAGGGCAGGGGGCTACACCTTC.

The V and J genes are TRBV2 and TRBJ1-3, with D unresolved. CDR3 length: 15 amino acids. Germline loops: CDR1 SNHLY, CDR2 FYNNEI. The ends were cut back, 4 bases at V and 0 bases at J, with 10 bases in the middle. The CDR3 protein is CASSGRGFSGNTIYF. The CDR3 region has the DNA TGTGCCAGCAGTGGACGAGGGTTCTCTGGAAACACCATATATTTT.

CDR3 sequence: CASSPDSTSYEQYF. In nucleotides, the CDR3 is TGTGCCAGCTCACCGGACAGTACCTCCTACGAGCAGTACTTC. The chain uses TRBV18 and TRBJ2-7; a possible D gene is TRBD1 (6 bases). Germline CDR1 is KGHSH and CDR2 is LQKENI. V lost 3 bases and J 0 bases, leaving 9 bases between the germline ends. This CDR3 spans 14 amino acids.

The chain couples TRBV10-3 to TRBJ1-6; 9 bases line up with TRBD1. Germline-derived CDR1 and CDR2 are ENHRY and SYGVKD. Trimming removed 10 bases from V and 7 bases from J; junction bases left unmatched: 8. This CDR3 has 14 amino acids. For the CDR3, the DNA is TGTGCCACCCAGCGGGGACAGGGCAATTCACCCCTCCACTTT. It encodes CATQRGQGNSPLHF.

The chain joins TRBV27 to TRBJ2-7; D unresolved. The germline V gene has CDR1 MNHEY and CDR2 SMNVEV (reference sequence). This CDR3 region has 15 residues. V lost 3 bases, J lost 5 bases, and 17 bases lay in between. For the CDR3, the DNA is TGTGCCAGCAGTTTCTTCCCGGCAGGACGAGACGAGCAGTACTTC. Protein: CASSFFPAGRDEQYF.

CDR3 amino acids: CASSTGTDLEAFF. CDR3 coding DNA: TGCGCCAGCAGCACCGGGACAGATCTTGAAGCTTTCTTT. This chain uses TRBV5-1 with TRBJ1-1, with 7 bases matching TRBD1. CDR3 size: 13 residues. The V gene end was trimmed by 4 bases and the J gene end by 7 bases; junction bases not matched to a gene: 7. The germline V gene has CDR1 SGHRS and CDR2 YFSETQ.

The chain uses TRBV18 and TRBJ2-7, with D perhaps TRBD1 (5 bases). Germline V gene sequence: CDR1 KGHSH, CDR2 LQKENI. The ends were cut back, 2 bases at V and 5 bases at J, with 10 bases in the middle. The CDR3 covers 13 residues. CDR3 sequence (DNA): TGTGCCAGCTCACCAACCAGGGATGACGAGCAGTACTTC. Amino acid sequence: CASSPTRDDEQYF.

The chain has TRBV5-1 and TRBJ1-2; possibly TRBD1 for D (6 bases). Germline CDR1 is SGHRS and CDR2 is YFSETQ. The CDR3 extends over 15 amino acids. The ends were cut back, 0 bases at V and 6 bases at J, with 15 bases in the middle. CDR3 coding DNA: TGCGCCAGCAGCTTGGTCCAGGGGAATGTTAATGGCTACACCTTC. It translates to CASSLVQGNVNGYTF.

The chain links TRBV4-1 to TRBJ2-7, with 12 bases matching TRBD1. The J segment lost 4 bases and the V segment lost 1 base, leaving 2 bases of the junction unmatched. The CDR3 covers 15 residues. CDR1 MGHRA and CDR2 YSYEKL come from the germline V gene. The CDR3 loop is CASSQGGQGAYEQYF. CDR3 sequence (DNA): TGCGCCAGCAGCCAAGGGGGACAGGGGGCGTACGAGCAGTACTTC.

The CDR3 DNA reads as TGTGCCAGCAGCGCCGACAGCGGGAATCAGCCCCAGCATTTT. Encoded protein: CASSADSGNQPQHF. V is TRBV9 and J is TRBJ1-5, with D maybe TRBD1 (5 bases). CDR3 length equals 14 residues. The V end lost 3 bases, the J end lost 4 bases, and 11 bases lay between the germline ends. Germline V CDR1 and CDR2: SGDLS, YYNGEE.

This chain uses TRBV7-3 with TRBJ2-3; D not resolved. Trimming took off 3 bases at V and 0 bases at J, with 10 bases between the two ends. The CDR3 runs 15 residues. Germline values: CDR1 SGHTA, CDR2 FQGTGA. Here the CDR3 reads CASSLSATSTDTQYF. In nucleotides, the CDR3 is TGTGCCAGCAGCTTGAGTGCTACTAGCACAGATACGCAGTATTTT.

This chain links TRBV19 with TRBJ1-1; 7 bases are a match to TRBD1. The V segment lost 9 bases and the J segment 6 bases; nucleotides outside the gene matches: 4. The CDR3 contains 11 residues. Germline loops: CDR1 LNHDA, CDR2 SQIVND (reference sequence). CDR3: CASSDRAEAFF. The CDR3 DNA reads TGTGCCAGCTCAGACAGGGCTGAAGCTTTCTTT.

This chain links TRBV3-1 (or the pseudogene TRBV3-2) with TRBJ2-1; TRBD2 is a possible D gene (5 bases). V shed 3 bases and J shed 7 bases, with 28 bases lying between them. The germline V gene has CDR1 LGHDT and CDR2 YNNKEL (reference sequence). This CDR3 region has 19 residues. The CDR3 spells CASSHARHGRGRSENEQFF. The CDR3 coding sequence is TGTGCCAGCAGCCACGCCCGCCACGGTAGAGGGAGAAGTGAGAATGAGCAGTTCTTC.